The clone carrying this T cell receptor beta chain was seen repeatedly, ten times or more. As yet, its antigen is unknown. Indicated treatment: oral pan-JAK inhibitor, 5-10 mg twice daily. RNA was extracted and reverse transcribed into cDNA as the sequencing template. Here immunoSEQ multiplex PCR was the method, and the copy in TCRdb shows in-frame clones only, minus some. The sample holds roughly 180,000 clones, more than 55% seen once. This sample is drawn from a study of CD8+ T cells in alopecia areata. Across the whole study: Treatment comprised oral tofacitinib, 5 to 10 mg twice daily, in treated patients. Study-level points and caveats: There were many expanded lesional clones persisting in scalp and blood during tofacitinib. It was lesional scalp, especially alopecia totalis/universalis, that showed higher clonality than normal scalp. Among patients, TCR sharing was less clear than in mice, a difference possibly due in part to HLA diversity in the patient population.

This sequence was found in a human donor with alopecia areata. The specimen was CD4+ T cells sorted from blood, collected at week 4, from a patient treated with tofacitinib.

CDR3 coding DNA: TGTGCCTGGAGTGCGAACCTATGGGGAAACACTGAAGCTTTCTTT. Translation gives CAWSANLWGNTEAFF. The genes are TRBV30 and TRBJ1-1; D not certain. The germline V gene has CDR1 GTSNPN and CDR2 SVGIG (reference sequence). This CDR3 has 15 residues. V dropped 1 base and J dropped 2 bases, with 14 bases sitting between them.